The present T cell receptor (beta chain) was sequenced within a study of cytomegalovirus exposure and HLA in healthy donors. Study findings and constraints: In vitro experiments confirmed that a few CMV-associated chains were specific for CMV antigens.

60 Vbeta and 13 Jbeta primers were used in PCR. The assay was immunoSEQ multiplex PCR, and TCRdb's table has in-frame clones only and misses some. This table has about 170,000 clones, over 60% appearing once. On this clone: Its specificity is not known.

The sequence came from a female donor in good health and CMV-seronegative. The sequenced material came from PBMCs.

CDR3 sequence reads: CASSEFWHRVSYGYTF. CDR3 in DNA: TGTGCCAGCAGTGAATTTTGGCACAGGGTCAGCTATGGCTACACCTTC. The chain is built from TRBV6-1 and TRBJ1-2; the D gene is possibly TRBD1 (6 bases). CDR3 length: 16 residues. V lost 2 bases to trimming and J lost 4 bases, with 17 bases between them. The germline V gene encodes CDR1 MNHNS and CDR2 SASEGT.